These T cell receptor beta chains were read from a single sample in a study of CD8+ T cells in alopecia areata. Sequencing was performed with immunoSEQ multiplex PCR; in TCRdb, only in-frame clones are kept and a portion is missing. This sample carries 100,000 to 150,000 clones, around 50% of them seen once, and the ten largest clones take over 9.5%. The specimen was NKG2D-low CD8+ T cells sorted from blood. These receptors originate from a human donor with alopecia areata. Both conserved end residues are part of each CDR3. The D gene is left open where the match is weak. A row's size may be missing; if present it is once, few, many or a size class.

V gene: TRBV14
D gene: TRBD2
J gene: TRBJ2-7
clone size: few
CDR3 DNA: TGTGCCAGCAGCGCTAGCGGGAGGGGGTACGAGCAGTACTTC
CDR3 protein: CASSASGRGYEQYF

V gene: TRBV29-1
D gene: .
J gene: TRBJ1-2
clone size: few
CDR3 DNA: TGCAGCGTTGAAGCTGGGTACCCCCCGGGTGGCTACACCTTC
CDR3 protein: CSVEAGYPPGGYTF

V gene: TRBV29-1
D gene: .
J gene: TRBJ1-2
clone size: few
CDR3 DNA: TGCAGCGTTGTAATCAATCTGGCCCCCACTCCTAACTATGGCTACACCTTC
CDR3 protein: CSVVINLAPTPNYGYTF

V gene: TRBV5-1
D gene: .
J gene: TRBJ2-5
clone size: .
CDR3 DNA: TGCGCCAGCAGCTTGGAATATGGGCCCCAGTACTTC
CDR3 protein: CASSLEYGPQYF

V gene: TRBV7-9
D gene: TRBD1
J gene: TRBJ1-2
clone size: .
CDR3 DNA: TGTGCCACCGAGACAGGGGCGCTAAACTATGGCTACACCTTC
CDR3 protein: CATETGALNYGYTF

V gene: TRBV30
D gene: TRBD2
J gene: TRBJ2-1
clone size: few
CDR3 DNA: TGTGCCTGGAGTGTACCACTAGCGGGTCAGGATGAGCAGTTCTTC
CDR3 protein: CAWSVPLAGQDEQFF

V gene: TRBV13
D gene: TRBD2
J gene: TRBJ2-7
clone size: .
CDR3 DNA: TGTGCCAGCAGCTCACATGGGAGGGAGGGGACCTACGAGCAGTACTTC
CDR3 protein: CASSSHGREGTYEQYF

V gene: TRBV23-1
D gene: .
J gene: TRBJ2-1
clone size: .
CDR3 DNA: TGCGCGAGGCCTCCTTCACACAGGGAACCCTCCTACAATGAGCAGTTCTTC
CDR3 protein: CARPPSHREPSYNEQFF

V gene: TRBV6-4
D gene: .
J gene: TRBJ2-3
clone size: few
CDR3 DNA: TGTGCCAGCAGTGAAAGCGCGGAGGATACGCAGTATTTT
CDR3 protein: CASSESAEDTQYF

V gene: TRBV20-1
D gene: .
J gene: TRBJ2-5
clone size: .
CDR3 DNA: TGCAGTGCGCCCTCGGAGACCCAGTACTTC
CDR3 protein: CSAPSETQYF

V gene: TRBV30
D gene: TRBD2
J gene: TRBJ2-1
clone size: once
CDR3 DNA: TGTGCCTGGACGGCTAGCGGGAGGATTGAGCAGTTCTTC
CDR3 protein: CAWTASGRIEQFF

V gene: TRBV20-1
D gene: .
J gene: TRBJ2-7
clone size: once
CDR3 DNA: TGCAGTGCCGGTCCGTCCTACGAGCAGTACTTC
CDR3 protein: CSAGPSYEQYF

V gene: TRBV29-1
D gene: TRBD2
J gene: TRBJ2-5
clone size: .
CDR3 DNA: TGCAGCGTTTTGGGGACTAGCGGGGAAGAGACCCAGTACTTC
CDR3 protein: CSVLGTSGEETQYF

V gene: TRBV6-5
D gene: .
J gene: TRBJ1-5
clone size: .
CDR3 DNA: TGTGCCAGCAGTCTACCATGGGGGGTAAGTCAGCCCCAGCATTTT
CDR3 protein: CASSLPWGVSQPQHF

V gene: TRBV4-1
D gene: .
J gene: TRBJ2-6
clone size: .
CDR3 DNA: TGCGCCAGCAGCCCATTCGTCAGCTCTGGGGCCAACGTCCTGACTTTC
CDR3 protein: CASSPFVSSGANVLTF

V gene: TRBV7-9
D gene: TRBD1
J gene: TRBJ2-7
clone size: .
CDR3 DNA: TGTGCCAGCAGCCAAGGGGGCCCGGGGCAGTACTTC
CDR3 protein: CASSQGGPGQYF

V gene: TRBV7-6
D gene: .
J gene: TRBJ2-7
clone size: .
CDR3 DNA: TGTGCCAGCAGCCACAGTCACGCCTACGAGCAGTACTTC
CDR3 protein: CASSHSHAYEQYF

V gene: TRBV30
D gene: .
J gene: TRBJ2-7
clone size: few
CDR3 DNA: TGTGCCTGGAGTGTACGGGACGGAGCCTACGAGCAGTACTTC
CDR3 protein: CAWSVRDGAYEQYF

V gene: TRBV5-4
D gene: .
J gene: TRBJ2-2
clone size: once
CDR3 DNA: TGTGCCAGCAGCTTAATGACCGGGGAGCTGTTTTTT
CDR3 protein: CASSLMTGELFF

V gene: TRBV5-1
D gene: .
J gene: TRBJ2-2
clone size: .
CDR3 DNA: TGCGCCAGCAGCTTGCGAGGGAGCACCGGGGAGCTGTTTTTT
CDR3 protein: CASSLRGSTGELFF

V gene: TRBV4-1
D gene: .
J gene: TRBJ2-7
clone size: .
CDR3 DNA: TGCGCCAGCAGCCAAGACGGGTACTACGAGCAGTACTTC
CDR3 protein: CASSQDGYYEQYF

V gene: TRBV2
D gene: .
J gene: TRBJ1-2
clone size: once
CDR3 DNA: TGTGCCAGCAGTGAGGCCCTCTCGAGTGGCTACACCTTC
CDR3 protein: CASSEALSSGYTF

V gene: TRBV4-1
D gene: .
J gene: TRBJ2-1
clone size: .
CDR3 DNA: TGCGCCACGGCCCCCTCTGGGGGTACTGAGCAGTTCTTC
CDR3 protein: CATAPSGGTEQFF

V gene: TRBV4-3
D gene: TRBD1
J gene: TRBJ2-7
clone size: .
CDR3 DNA: TGCGCCAGCAGCCAAGATCGGACAGGGGGGCACGAGCAGTACTTC
CDR3 protein: CASSQDRTGGHEQYF

V gene: TRBV29-1
D gene: .
J gene: TRBJ2-1
clone size: .
CDR3 DNA: TGCAGCGGTTCTAGCGACTACAATGAGCAGTTCTTC
CDR3 protein: CSGSSDYNEQFF